The 6 T cell receptor beta chains in this list originate from one sample, sequenced in a study of blood T cells in healthy people across ages. Primers used in a second PCR of roughly 6 to 11 cycles were a sample-barcoded 5' primer and a J-beta primer mix. TCRdb processed the 5' RACE reads anew with MiXCR; each CDR3 protein has one entry. The sample carries a few hundred thousand distinct CDR3 sequences, about 28% recorded once. These same data were also listed under a study on T cells of mothers and their children.

Material for sequencing was blood. The receptors come from a boy aged 2 to 10 in good health.

The chain uses TRBV5-5 and TRBJ1-5; perhaps TRBD1 as D (5 bases). The CDR3 spans 16 residues. Germline V lookup: CDR1 SGHKS, CDR2 YYEKEE (reference sequence). Trimming removed 3 bases at V and 3 bases at J, with 16 bases between. The CDR3 coding sequence is TGTGCCAGCAGCTCCGGGGCCGCGTTCGACAATCAGCCCCAGCATTTT. Translation: CASSSGAAFDNQPQHF.

This clonotype was found a few times. This rearrangement joins TRBV7-2 to TRBJ2-7; the D gene is possibly TRBD1 (6 bases). This CDR3 contains 15 residues. The ends were cut back, 5 bases at V and 2 bases at J, with 16 bases in the middle. Germline CDR1 and CDR2: SGHTA and FQGNSA. CDR3 sequence (DNA): TGTGCCAGCAGCCCAGGGGCCGACTGGACCTACGAGCAGTACTTC. It yields the protein CASSPGADWTYEQYF.

A few counts support this clonotype. The chain employs TRBV30 and TRBJ2-7, with D possibly being TRBD2 (7 bases). The V and J ends lost 3 bases and 6 bases respectively, with 18 bases between them. CDR1 and CDR2 (germline): GTSNPN, SVGIG (reference sequence). CDR3 length equals 14 residues. The CDR3 sequence is CAWRRGATPSEQYF. The CDR3, as DNA: TGTGCCTGGAGACGGGGGGCTACACCCTCCGAGCAGTACTTC.

The gene calls are TRBV29-1 and TRBJ1-2, with D possibly being TRBD1 (6 bases). The V gene's germline CDR1 is SQVTM and CDR2 ANQGSEA. This CDR3 is built from 12 residues. Trimming left V 8 bases short and J 5 bases short, with 15 bases between. The CDR3 region is CSSTGADYGYTF. CDR3 in DNA: TGCAGCTCCACGGGGGCTGATTATGGCTACACCTTC.

This clonotype was counted between two and nine times. The chain couples TRBV5-1 to TRBJ1-2; a weak D match, TRBD1 (5 bases). The germline V and J ends were trimmed by 4 bases and 4 bases, with 20 bases remaining between them. Germline V gene sequence: CDR1 SGHRS, CDR2 YFSETQ. The CDR3 is 16 amino acids. The CDR3 nucleotides read TGCGCCAGCAGCCCTGGTGGGCAGGGAATGTTCTATGGCTACACCTTC. Translation gives CASSPGGQGMFYGYTF.

Only a few counts were recorded for this clonotype. This chain connects TRBV9 to TRBJ2-2; a possible D gene is TRBD2 (7 bases). V was shortened by 1 base and J by 1 base, with 11 bases between the two germline ends. The CDR3 totals 16 residues. CDR1 and CDR2 from the germline V gene are SGDLS and YYNGEE. The chain's CDR3 is CASSVFGGRNTGELFF. DNA for the CDR3: TGTGCCAGCAGCGTATTCGGGGGGCGGAACACCGGGGAGCTGTTTTTT.